A single T cell receptor beta chain is shown here with its context. The antigen it recognizes is unknown. No quality values exist for individual bases; no much larger clone is one base distant. Relative to germline, V is 7 bases shorter and J is 7 bases shorter, with 11 bases between their ends. From the cysteine up to the phenylalanine, the CDR3 has a length of 11 residues. CDR3 DNA is the only sequence kept; it has 33 bases, read in frame from the first base. From the germline V gene, CDR1 is MNHEY and CDR2 is SVGEGT. The data were taken from a study of CD8 T cells in ankylosing spondylitis (dated by TCRdb to 2015 to 2018). For the wider study: The study set out to find disease-linked TCR variants by profiling T cell receptor beta repertoires in ankylosing spondylitis patients and healthy donors. In total, the full study cohort was made up of about 99 healthy donors and 25 or so ankylosing spondylitis patients. Peripheral blood samples were taken, and synovial fluid was additionally collected from ankylosing spondylitis patients. Overall study outcomes, separate from this receptor: The disease-linked clones were reported as significantly enriched in matched synovial fluid samples from ankylosing spondylitis patients. In peripheral blood, the disease-linked clones were found at relatively low frequencies and had a CD8+ phenotype. A TCR beta motif made up of several highly homologous amino acid variants appeared to be characteristic of blood from ankylosing spondylitis patients. Some of the motif variants had been reported before in the synovial fluid and blood of reactive arthritis patients, a finding that suggests common disease-initiation mechanisms.

The instrument given in TCRdb is Illumina HiSeq 2500. Quantitative 5'-RACE with molecular barcodes was the method used to prepare the TCR beta libraries. On the authors' methods: Disease-linked TCR variants were identified with a new computational method built on a probabilistic model of VDJ rearrangement. TCRdb trimmed the raw reads at Q25, called clones with MiXCR and kept productive beta chains. Records with the same CDR3 protein are collapsed into one entry carrying the most frequent genes and DNA. TCRdb's processing, not the authors', yielded these V and J calls. In all, the sample holds about 250,000 distinct CDR3 sequences, and roughly a third of those were seen once. The ten largest clones add up to about 4.2% of the sample.

The chain employs TRBV6-2 or TRBV6-3 and TRBJ2-7, with no D gene named confidently. The clonotype originates from a male donor with ankylosing spondylitis or in good health (not recorded which). The sequenced sample was blood, either unsorted or a sorted T cell fraction (not recorded which). The DNA reads TGTGCCAGCATGGCTGGCCGGGAGCAGTACTTC. Its amino acids are CASMAGREQYF.